The present TCR beta chain was sequenced within a study of identical twins. This clonotype was seen a few times. What it binds is not known. General study points: The degree of excess twin sharing was weaker in beta out-of-frame sequences.

V lost 0 bases and J lost 2; bases outside the gene matches: 10. Germline values: CDR1 DFQATT, CDR2 SNEGSKA (reference sequence). The CDR3 sequence is 16 residues long. TCRdb re-called the 5' RACE reads through MiXCR, storing one row per CDR3 protein. Of 1.5 million to 2 million distinct CDR3 sequences listed, around 33% were seen once; the top ten hold roughly 0.3%. This clonotype was obtained from a newborn girl in good health. V gene TRBV20-1 combines with J gene TRBJ2-7; 7 positions agree with TRBD1. Sequencing was carried out using cord blood. CDR3 amino acids: CSARDLSPDRPYEQYF. CDR3 nucleotide sequence: TGCAGTGCTAGAGATTTATCCCCGGACAGGCCCTACGAGCAGTACTTC.